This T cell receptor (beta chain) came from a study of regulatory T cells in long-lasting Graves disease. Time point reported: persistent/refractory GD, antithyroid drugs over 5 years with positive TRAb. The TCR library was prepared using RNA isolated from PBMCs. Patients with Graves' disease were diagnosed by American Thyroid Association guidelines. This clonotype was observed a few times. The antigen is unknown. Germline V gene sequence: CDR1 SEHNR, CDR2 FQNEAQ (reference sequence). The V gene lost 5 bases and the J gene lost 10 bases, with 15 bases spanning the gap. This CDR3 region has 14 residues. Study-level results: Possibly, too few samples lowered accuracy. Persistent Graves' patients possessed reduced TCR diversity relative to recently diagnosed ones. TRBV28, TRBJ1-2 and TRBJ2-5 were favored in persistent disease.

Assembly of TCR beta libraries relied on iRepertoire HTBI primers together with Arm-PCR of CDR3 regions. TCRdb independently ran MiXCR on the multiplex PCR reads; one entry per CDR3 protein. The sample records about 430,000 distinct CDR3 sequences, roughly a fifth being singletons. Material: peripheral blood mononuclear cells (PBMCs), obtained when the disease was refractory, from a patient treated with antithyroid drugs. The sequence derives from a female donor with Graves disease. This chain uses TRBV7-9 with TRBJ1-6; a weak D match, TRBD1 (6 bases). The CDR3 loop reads CASSADRIGSPLHF. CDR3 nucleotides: TGTGCCAGCAGCGCCGACAGGATTGGGTCACCCCTCCACTTT.